Each of the 27 T cell receptor beta chains below was sequenced from the same sample in a study of T cell clonality in common variable immunodeficiency. TCRdb's table, derived via immunoSEQ multiplex PCR, lists solely in-frame clones and lacks some. The table lists about 81,000 clones, with no singletons. Source material: peripheral blood mononuclear cells. The receptors come from a person aged 18 to 75 in good health.

Ten or more counts support this clone. From the germline J gene comes the end of the CDR3, since the read stops 3 residues before it. The genes are TRBV5-4 and TRBJ2-7; the match to TRBD1 covers 7 bases. The germline V gene has CDR1 SGHNT and CDR2 YYREEE (reference sequence). The length of the CDR3 is 13 residues. Trimming at V came to 4 bases and at J to 2 bases, leaving 3 bases not matched to a gene. CDR3 loop: CASSRDSAYEQYF. The DNA read from the CDR3 is TGTGCCAGCAGCCGGGACAGCGCCTACGAG.

This clone was observed many times. The CDR3 end lies 3 residues beyond the end of the read and is filled in from the germline J gene. This chain links TRBV5-1 with TRBJ2-7, with D maybe TRBD2 (6 bases). The CDR3 totals 15 residues. CDR1 is SGHRS, CDR2 YFSETQ, per germline. Trimming took off 2 bases at V and 2 bases at J, with 14 bases between the two ends. CDR3 bases read: TGCGCCAGCAGCTTCAGGGCGGAGGGCCCCTACGAG. This sequence encodes CASSFRAEGPYE. The complete CDR3 sequence is CASSFRAEGPYEQYF.

This clone was seen ten or more times. The read terminates 3 residues ahead of where the CDR3 ends, so the germline J gene completes it. The chain links TRBV12-3 or TRBV12-4 to TRBJ2-1, with D possibly TRBD2 on 5 matching bases. V was shortened by 5 bases and J by 9 bases, with 5 bases between the two germline ends. The CDR3 length is 10 residues. Here the CDR3 reads CASSSGEQFF. The CDR3 DNA, read in part, is TGTGCCAGCAGTAGCGGTGAG.

With regard to this clone: The observed sequence ends 3 residues before the CDR3 terminus, with the missing tail filled in from the germline J gene. The chain recombines TRBV18 with TRBJ1-3; D perhaps matches TRBD1 (5 bases). Looked up from germline, CDR1 is KGHSH and CDR2 is LQKENI. The CDR3 has 16 amino acids. Trimming removed 2 bases at V and 0 bases at J, with 11 bases between. Partial CDR3 DNA: TGTGCCAGCTCACCAAATCACAGGCGCTCTGGAAACACC. Its translation: CASSPNHRRSGNT. The CDR3 as a whole reads CASSPNHRRSGNTIYF. Full variable domain (missing parts from reference TRBV18 and TRBJ1-3): NAGVMQNPRHLVRRRGQEARLRCSPMKGHSHVYWYRQLPEEGLKFMVYLQKENIIDESGMPKERFSAEFPKEGPSILRIQQVVRGDSAAYFCASSPNHRRSGNTIYFGEGSWLTVV.

This clone was counted at least ten times. Read data end 3 residues before the CDR3 end; the end is taken from the germline J gene. The chain couples TRBV7-2 to TRBJ2-7; tentatively, D is TRBD2 (5 bases). Germline V gene sequence: CDR1 SGHTA, CDR2 FQGNSA. V was clipped by 4 bases and J by 2 bases, with 15 bases between them. There are 15 residues in the CDR3. The CDR3 sequence: CASSSTPRAAYEQYF. CDR3 DNA, as far as it was read: TGTGCCAGCAGCTCCACCCCGCGGGCCGCCTACGAG.

This clone was counted ten times or more. The read finishes 3 residues shy of the CDR3 end, and the germline J gene is used to complete it. This sequence joins TRBV20-1 and TRBJ2-7, with TRBD2 matching 9 bases. Germline V gives CDR1 DFQATT, CDR2 SNEGSKA (reference sequence). V shed 4 bases, J shed 2 bases, and the junction held 6 bases outside the gene matches. CDR3 length equals 14 residues. The CDR3: CSATSGAIAYEQYF. The CDR3 bases that were read are TGCAGTGCTACTAGCGGGGCCATTGCCTACGAG.

Comment on this clone: Read coverage stops 3 residues before the CDR3 terminus; the germline J gene supplies the remainder. The chain is built from TRBV5-1 and TRBJ2-5; D is possibly TRBD2 (5 bases). The CDR3 is 17 residues long. Germline V gene sequence: CDR1 SGHRS, CDR2 YFSETQ. The V and J ends lost 0 bases and 5 bases respectively, with 20 bases between them. This CDR3 is CASSLVSRGSPGETQYF. The DNA read from the CDR3 is TGCGCCAGCAGCTTGGTCTCCCGCGGGTCACCCGGGGAGACC.

This clone came up many times. The read ends 3 residues before the CDR3 terminus; that terminus is restored from the germline J gene. The chain recombines TRBV18 with TRBJ2-3; 12 bases are shared with TRBD2. Per the germline V gene, CDR1 is KGHSH and CDR2 is LQKENI. J gave up 1 base and V 1 base, and 9 bases lay outside the gene matches. CDR3 length: 19 residues. Partial CDR3 DNA: TGTGCCAGCTCACCACTTGGACTAGCGGGAAATAGAGGCACAGATACG. It specifies CASSPLGLAGNRGTDT. In full, the CDR3 reads CASSPLGLAGNRGTDTQYF.

This clone has ten or more counts. Sequencing ends 3 residues short of the CDR3 end; the germline J gene provides the rest. The genes are TRBV20-1 and TRBJ1-4, with TRBD1 matching 10 bases. This CDR3 comprises 15 residues. V shed 2 bases and J 8 bases; nucleotides not matched to a gene: 8. Per the germline V gene, CDR1 is DFQATT and CDR2 is SNEGSKA (reference sequence). The CDR3 region is CSARPYDRGQEKLFF. The sequenced part of the CDR3 DNA is TGCAGTGCTAGACCTTACGACAGGGGGCAAGAAAAA.

Many counts were recorded for this clone. The CDR3 end lies 3 residues beyond the end of the read and is filled in from the germline J gene. This chain joins TRBV19 and TRBJ1-1, with D possibly matching TRBD1 (6 bases). Trimming cost V 3 bases and J 1 base, with 12 bases left between them. The CDR3 sequence is 15 residues long. Germline CDR1 LNHDA, CDR2 SQIVND (reference sequence). The CDR3 sequence is CASSITGQQNTEAFF. The covered CDR3 bases are TGTGCCAGTAGTATCACGGGACAACAGAACACTGAA.

This clone appeared many times. The CDR3 end lies 3 residues beyond the end of the read and is filled in from the germline J gene. The V call is TRBV7-2, the J call TRBJ1-3, with D maybe TRBD1 (6 bases). Germline V lookup: CDR1 SGHTA, CDR2 FQGNSA. This CDR3 has 14 residues. Trimming pared 5 bases from V and 2 bases from J, leaving 10 bases between. The CDR3 bases that were read are TGTGCCAGCAGCACAGGGTCAGCTGGAAACACC. Translated, it gives CASSTGSAGNT. The entire CDR3 reads CASSTGSAGNTIYF.

This clone was observed at least ten times. The read ends 3 residues before the CDR3 terminus; that terminus is restored from the germline J gene. The gene calls are TRBV28 and TRBJ2-7, with TRBD1 as a possible D gene (6 bases). The V gene lost 5 bases and the J gene lost 4 bases, with 15 bases spanning the gap. The CDR3 is made up of 14 amino acids. Germline V gene sequence: CDR1 MDHEN, CDR2 SYDVKM. The CDR3 sequence is CASSPPGTIYEQYF. The part of the CDR3 DNA that was read is TGTGCCAGCAGTCCCCCGGGGACAATTTACGAG.

Ten or more counts support this clone. The CDR3 is cut off 3 residues early in the read; its end comes from the germline J gene. The chain employs TRBV11-2 and TRBJ1-2, with TRBD1 as a possible D gene (6 bases). There are 14 residues in the CDR3. Germline V gene sequence: CDR1 SGHAT, CDR2 FQNNGV. CDR3 DNA, as far as it was read: TGTGCCAGCACCCTCTCGGGGACACTAGTTAGC. Residues: CASTLSGTLVS. The full-length CDR3 reads as CASTLSGTLVSYTF. Full variable domain (remainder filled in from reference TRBV11-2 and TRBJ1-2): EAGVAQSPRYKIIEKRQSVAFWCNPISGHATLYWYQQILGQGPKLLIQFQNNGVVDDSQLPKDRFSAERLKGVDSTLKIQPAKLEDSAVYLCASTLSGTLVSYTFGSGTRLTVV.

This clone showed up many times. The read terminates 3 residues ahead of where the CDR3 ends, so the germline J gene completes it. The V and J genes are TRBV19 and TRBJ1-4, with 9 bases fitting TRBD1. The CDR3 is 14 amino acids. Germline assignment: CDR1 LNHDA and CDR2 SQIVND (reference sequence). This CDR3 is CASQDRGRSELLFF. The CDR3 DNA, read in part, is TGTGCCAGCCAGGACAGGGGACGATCGGAATTA.

This clone was seen repeatedly, ten times or more. The observed sequence ends 3 residues before the CDR3 terminus, with the missing tail filled in from the germline J gene. The chain joins TRBV20-1 to TRBJ2-3; the D gene is possibly TRBD2 (5 bases). V lost 5 bases and J lost 5, with 26 bases in between. The length of the CDR3 is 17 residues. CDR1 and CDR2 from the germline V gene are DFQATT and SNEGSKA (reference sequence). CDR3 residues: CSAGKGLIGGLRDTQYF. CDR3 DNA, as far as it was read: TGCAGTGCTGGAAAAGGTTTGATCGGAGGACTTCGAGATACG.

This clone was counted many times. The read ends 3 residues early relative to the CDR3; the germline J gene fills the gap. The rearrangement joins TRBV19 to TRBJ2-3; perhaps TRBD2 as D (5 bases). V lost 5 bases and J 2 bases, leaving 14 bases between the germline ends. Germline CDR1 and CDR2: LNHDA and SQIVND (reference sequence). The CDR3 is made up of 15 amino acids. The CDR3 DNA, read in part, is TGTGCCAGTAGTCTCCGGACTTCAAACACAGATACG. Its translation is CASSLRTSNTDT. The CDR3, in full, reads CASSLRTSNTDTQYF.

This clone came up a few times. The read falls 3 residues short of the CDR3 end, and the missing part is taken from the germline J gene. This chain uses TRBV20-1 with TRBJ2-3, with 9 bases matching TRBD2. V lost 0 bases and J lost 1; bases outside the gene matches: 5. This CDR3 has 16 amino acids. The germline CDR1 and CDR2 sequences are DFQATT and SNEGSKA (reference sequence). The CDR3 here is CSARDMQRGGTDTQYF. CDR3 DNA (partial): TGCAGTGCTAGAGATATGCAGCGGGGGGGCACAGATACG.

This clone showed up many times. The CDR3 end lies 3 residues beyond the end of the read and is filled in from the germline J gene. The chain carries TRBV7-3 and TRBJ2-7; the D gene is possibly TRBD2 (6 bases). Deletions cut 5 bases from V and 6 bases from J, with 17 bases between. The CDR3 sequence is 14 residues long. Looked up from germline, CDR1 is SGHTA and CDR2 is FQGTGA. The CDR3 sequence is CASSHPGVGAEQYF. The DNA read from the CDR3 is TGTGCCAGCAGCCACCCGGGGGTGGGCGCCGAG.

Many counts were recorded for this clone. The missing CDR3 end, 3 residues past where the read stops, is filled in from the germline J gene. J is TRBJ2-3 and V is TRBV5-1; no clear D. Trimming took off 0 bases at V and 2 bases at J, with 7 bases between the two ends. Per germline, CDR1 SGHRS and CDR2 YFSETQ. The CDR3 consists of 14 residues. The CDR3 DNA, read in part, is TGCGCCAGCAGCTTGGCTACAGCCACAGATACG. Its protein product is CASSLATATDT. In full, the CDR3 reads CASSLATATDTQYF.

This clone was detected many times. The read finishes 3 residues shy of the CDR3 end, and the germline J gene is used to complete it. J is TRBJ1-2 and V is TRBV30; a possible D gene is TRBD1 (5 bases). Trimming pared 1 base from V and 2 bases from J, leaving 11 bases between. Germline values: CDR1 GTSNPN, CDR2 SVGIG (reference sequence). CDR3 length equals 14 residues. The CDR3 sequence: CAWSAGGTNYGYTF. Partial CDR3 DNA: TGTGCCTGGAGTGCGGGGGGAACAAACTATGGC.

Only a few counts were recorded for this clone. Read sequence stops 3 residues before the CDR3 end, and the germline J gene provides the missing end. This sequence joins TRBV20-1 and TRBJ2-1; 13 bases match TRBD2. The CDR3 is 14 amino acids. With 6 bases clipped from V and 6 bases from J, the junction kept 5 bases outside the gene matches. Germline CDR1 and CDR2: DFQATT and SNEGSKA (reference sequence). CDR3: CSARTSGSGNEQFF. Incomplete CDR3 DNA: TGCAGTGCCCGGACTAGCGGGAGTGGCAATGAG.

This clone was counted many times. The junction departs from the called germline gene at one end, perhaps through a read error. The read terminates 3 residues ahead of where the CDR3 ends, so the germline J gene completes it. The V call is TRBV4-2, the J call TRBJ2-1; possibly TRBD2 for D (6 bases). The CDR3 has 16 residues. The germline V gene encodes CDR1 LGHNA and CDR2 YNFKEQ. The sequenced part of the CDR3 DNA is TGCGCCAGCAGCCAAGGGACTTTGGCAGGCGACAATGAG. Translated, it gives CASSQGTLAGDNE. The full CDR3 protein reads CASSQGTLAGDNEQFF.

This clone was counted ten times or more. The covered CDR3 bases are TGCGCCAGCAGCTTGGCCCTTATTCTATTTGGGACAGATTTTAGCAATCAGCCC. Translating gives CASSLALILFGTDFSNQP. The entire CDR3 is CASSLALILFGTDFSNQPQHF. The V call is TRBV5-1, the J call TRBJ1-5, with 7 bases matching TRBD1. The read terminates 3 residues ahead of where the CDR3 ends, so the germline J gene completes it. Unmatched junction bases numbered 18, after V lost 0 bases and J lost 0 bases. From germline, CDR1 is SGHRS and CDR2 YFSETQ. CDR3 size: 21 residues.

This clone was recorded at least ten times. Partial CDR3 DNA: TGTGCCAGTAGTCCCTACAGGGGTAGGCAAGAGACC. This encodes CASSPYRGRQET. The complete CDR3 reads CASSPYRGRQETQYF. The chain carries TRBV19 and TRBJ2-5; the match to TRBD1 covers 7 bases. With the read ending 3 residues before the CDR3 end, the germline J gene is used to fill in that end. This CDR3 is built from 15 residues. With V trimmed by 5 bases and J by 2 bases, 8 bases remained unmatched. The germline gives CDR1 LNHDA, CDR2 SQIVND (reference sequence). The variable domain in full, with the rest retrieved from reference TRBV19 and TRBJ2-5, is DGGITQSPKYLFRKEGQNVTLSCEQNLNHDAMYWYRQDPGQGLRLIYYSQIVNDFQKGDIAEGYSVSREKKESFPLTVTSAQKNPTAFYLCASSPYRGRQETQYFGPGTRLLVL.

This clone was recorded many times. This CDR3 reads CASRMGTSGSTDTQYF. The DNA read from the CDR3 is TGTGCCAGCAGGATGGGGACTAGCGGTAGCACAGATACG. The chain joins TRBV27 to TRBJ2-3, with TRBD2 matching 11 bases. The read falls 3 residues short of the CDR3 end, and the missing part is taken from the germline J gene. V gave up 6 bases and J gave up 0 bases; unmatched junction bases: 5. Looked up from germline, CDR1 is MNHEY and CDR2 is SMNVEV (reference sequence). The CDR3 extends over 16 amino acids.

This clone was seen ten or more times. The DNA ends 3 residues before the CDR3 does, and the rest of the CDR3 is filled in from the germline J gene. The chain has TRBV20-1 and TRBJ2-1; D may correspond to TRBD1 or TRBD2 (5 bases each). V was trimmed by 7 bases and J by 3 bases, leaving 19 bases between them. CDR1 and CDR2 (germline): DFQATT, SNEGSKA (reference sequence). The CDR3 has 15 residues. CDR3 in amino acids: CSVRGATNVYNEQFF. The sequenced part of the CDR3 DNA is TGCAGTGTAAGGGGAGCGACAAACGTCTACAATGAG.

This clone was counted a few times. The read is 3 residues too short to cover the CDR3 end, so that end is filled in from the germline J gene. The chain employs TRBV11-2 and TRBJ2-2; possibly TRBD2 for D (6 bases). The CDR3 consists of 15 residues. The V and J ends lost 6 bases and 2 bases respectively, with 13 bases between them. The germline V gene has CDR1 SGHAT and CDR2 FQNNGV. The sequenced CDR3 bases are TGTGCCAGCAGTCCGACGCGGGGTAACACCGGGGAG. Encoded protein: CASSPTRGNTGE. From start to end, the CDR3 is CASSPTRGNTGELFF.